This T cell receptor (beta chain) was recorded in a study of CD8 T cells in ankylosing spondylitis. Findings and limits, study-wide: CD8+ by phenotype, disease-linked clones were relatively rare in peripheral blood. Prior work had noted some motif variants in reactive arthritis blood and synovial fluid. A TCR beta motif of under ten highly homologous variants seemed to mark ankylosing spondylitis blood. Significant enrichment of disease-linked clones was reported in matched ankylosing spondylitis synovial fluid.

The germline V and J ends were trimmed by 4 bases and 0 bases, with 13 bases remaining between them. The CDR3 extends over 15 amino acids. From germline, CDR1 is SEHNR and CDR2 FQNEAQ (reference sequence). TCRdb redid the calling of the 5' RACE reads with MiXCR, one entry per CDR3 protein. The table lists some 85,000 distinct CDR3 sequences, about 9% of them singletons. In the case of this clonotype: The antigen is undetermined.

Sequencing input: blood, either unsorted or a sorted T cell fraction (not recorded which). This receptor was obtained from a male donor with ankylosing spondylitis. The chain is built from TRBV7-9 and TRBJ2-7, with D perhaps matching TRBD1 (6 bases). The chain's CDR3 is CASSYGAGASYEQYV. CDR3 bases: TGTGCCAGCAGCTATGGGGCAGGGGCCTCCTACGAGCAGTACGTC.